The entry below gives a single T cell receptor beta chain sequence along with its context. Antigen: not known. The sample originates from a study of shared clonotypes between healthy human individuals. Points from the study as a whole: Only blood samples were collected, and tissue repertoires likely differ.

In the sorted-subset replicate PCRs, 150 to 250 ng DNA, tens of thousands of T cell genomes, was used. The table came from immunoSEQ multiplex PCR; TCRdb's copy has only in-frame clones and leaves some out. The table lists about 600,000 clones, 95% to 98% of them singletons, with less than 0.35% in the top ten. CD45RO-negative CD8 cells positively selected for CCR7 made up the naive population, which excluded terminally differentiated effector memory CD45RA+ cells. V shed 4 bases and J shed 0 bases, with 10 bases lying between them. The CDR3 contains 15 residues. The germline V gene encodes CDR1 PRHDT and CDR2 FYEKMQ (reference sequence).

This clonotype was obtained from a man aged 25-45 years in good health. Sequencing was carried out using naive CD8+ T cells sorted from blood. This rearrangement joins TRBV13 to TRBJ1-3, with D perhaps matching TRBD1 (5 bases). The CDR3 loop is CASSSGHNSGNTIYF. CDR3 DNA: TGTGCCAGCAGCTCCGGACACAACTCTGGAAACACCATATATTTT.